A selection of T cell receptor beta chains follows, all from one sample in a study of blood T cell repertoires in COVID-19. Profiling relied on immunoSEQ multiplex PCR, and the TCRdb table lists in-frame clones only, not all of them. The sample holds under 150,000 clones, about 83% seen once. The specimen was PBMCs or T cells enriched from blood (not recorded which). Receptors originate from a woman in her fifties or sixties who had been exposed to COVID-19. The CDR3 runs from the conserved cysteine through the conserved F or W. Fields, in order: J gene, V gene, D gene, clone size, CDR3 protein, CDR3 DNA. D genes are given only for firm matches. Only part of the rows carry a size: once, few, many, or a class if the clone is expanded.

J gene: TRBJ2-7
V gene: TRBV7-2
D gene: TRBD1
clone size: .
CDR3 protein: CASSFKADRVYEQYF
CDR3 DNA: TGTGCCAGCAGCTTTAAGGCGGACAGGGTATACGAGCAGTACTTC

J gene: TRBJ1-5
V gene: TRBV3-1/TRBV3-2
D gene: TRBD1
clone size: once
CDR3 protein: CASSQGQRGHQPQHF
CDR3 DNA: TGTGCCAGCAGCCAAGGACAGAGGGGGCATCAGCCCCAGCATTTT

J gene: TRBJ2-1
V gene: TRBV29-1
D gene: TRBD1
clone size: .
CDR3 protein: CSVEGYGGQGINEQFF
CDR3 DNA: TGCAGCGTTGAAGGATATGGCGGACAGGGGATAAATGAGCAGTTCTTC

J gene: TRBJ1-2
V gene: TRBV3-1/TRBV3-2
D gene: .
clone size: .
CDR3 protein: CASSQGGVYYGYTF
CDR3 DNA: TGTGCCAGCAGCCAAGGGGGGGTGTACTATGGCTACACCTTC

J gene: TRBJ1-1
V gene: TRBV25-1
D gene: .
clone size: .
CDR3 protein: CASGGRGNTEAFF
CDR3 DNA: TGTGCCAGCGGGGGGAGGGGTAACACTGAAGCTTTCTTT

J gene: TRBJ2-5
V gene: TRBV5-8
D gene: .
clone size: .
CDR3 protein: CASRSQETQYF
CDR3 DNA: TGTGCCAGCAGGAGCCAAGAGACCCAGTACTTC

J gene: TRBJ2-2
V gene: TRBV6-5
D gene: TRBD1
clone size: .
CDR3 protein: CASSEGQVTGELFF
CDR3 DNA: TGTGCCAGCAGCGAGGGACAGGTCACCGGGGAGCTGTTTTTT

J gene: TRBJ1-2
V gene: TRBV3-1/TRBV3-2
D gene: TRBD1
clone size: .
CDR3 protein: CASRIGTDGYTF
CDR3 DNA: TGTGCCAGCAGAATCGGGACAGATGGCTACACCTTC

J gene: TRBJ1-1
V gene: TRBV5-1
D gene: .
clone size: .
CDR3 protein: CASSITGITEAFF
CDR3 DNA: TGCGCCAGCAGCATAACAGGAATCACTGAAGCTTTCTTT

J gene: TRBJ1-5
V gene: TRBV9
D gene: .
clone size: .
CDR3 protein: CASSAGPRQGNQPQHF
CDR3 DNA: TGTGCCAGCAGCGCCGGACCGCGACAGGGCAATCAGCCCCAGCATTTT

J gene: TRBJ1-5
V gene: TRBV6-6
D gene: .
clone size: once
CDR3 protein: CASSYNGQNNQPQHF
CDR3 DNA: TGTGCCAGCAGTTATAACGGACAGAACAATCAGCCCCAGCATTTT

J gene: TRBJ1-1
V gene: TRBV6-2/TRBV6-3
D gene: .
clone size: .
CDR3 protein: CASSYSLVAEAFF
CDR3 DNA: TGTGCCAGCAGTTACTCACTCGTGGCTGAAGCTTTCTTT

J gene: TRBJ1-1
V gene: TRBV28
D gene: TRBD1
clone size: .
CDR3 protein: CASTTGGALGTEAFF
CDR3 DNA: TGTGCCAGCACCACAGGGGGCGCCTTAGGTACTGAAGCTTTCTTT

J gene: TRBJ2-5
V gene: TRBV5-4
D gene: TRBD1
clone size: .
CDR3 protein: CASSWDRGLETQYF
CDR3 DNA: TGTGCCAGCAGCTGGGACAGGGGGCTTGAGACCCAGTACTTC